This record concerns one TCR beta chain sequence. No cognate antigen has been identified for it. No much larger clone is present one base from it, and per-base qualities are unavailable. This record comes from a study of T cell changes during pregnancy in multiple sclerosis (dated by TCRdb to the late 2010s). For context, the study as a whole: The study looked at changes in the T cell repertoire across pregnancy in women with multiple sclerosis.

Libraries came from the immunoSEQ multiplex PCR assay. This immuneACCESS table, as held by TCRdb, lists in-frame sequences with V and J called but not all clones. Of the missing ones, under half trace to an unresolved V gene in checked studies; the others have no known cause. This sample holds about 36,000 clones; 85% to 95% were observed only once. The ten top clones hold less than 1.5% of the sample. Including cysteine and phenylalanine, the CDR3 has 16 amino acids. Of the read, only the CDR3 DNA is kept; its 48 bases are in frame from base 1. For CDR1 and CDR2, the germline V gene (reference sequence) lists LNHDA and SQIVND. The germline V and J ends show losses of 6 bases and 1 base respectively, and no gene match explains 8 bases of the junction.

This clonotype originated in a female donor with multiple sclerosis, enrolled in a pregnancy study. The sample was PBMCs (not recorded whether the cells were cultured). The rearrangement combines TRBV19 with TRBJ2-7, with 11 bases in between that match TRBD2. The CDR3 in this case is CASRSGLAEGSYEQYF. The DNA sequence is as follows: TGTGCCAGTAGATCGGGACTAGCGGAGGGATCCTACGAGCAGTACTTC.